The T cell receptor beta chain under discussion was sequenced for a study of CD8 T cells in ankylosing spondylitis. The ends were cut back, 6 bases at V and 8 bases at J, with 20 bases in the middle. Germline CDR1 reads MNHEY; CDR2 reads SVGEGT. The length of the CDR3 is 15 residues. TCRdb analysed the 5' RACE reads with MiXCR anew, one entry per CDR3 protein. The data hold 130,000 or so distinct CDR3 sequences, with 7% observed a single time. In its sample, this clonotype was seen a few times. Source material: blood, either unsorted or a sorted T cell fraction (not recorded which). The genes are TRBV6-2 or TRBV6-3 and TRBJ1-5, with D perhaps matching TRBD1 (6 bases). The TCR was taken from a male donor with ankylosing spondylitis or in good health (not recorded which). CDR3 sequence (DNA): TGTGCCAGCAGCGGCAGGGACATGTTCTTCAAGCCCCAGCATTTT. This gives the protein CASSGRDMFFKPQHF.